This T cell receptor beta chain was recorded in a study of T cells expressing NK-cell markers. Study information: Researchers got TCR beta repertoires out of sorted CD3+CD56+NKG2C+, CD3+CD56+NKG2C- and CD3+CD56-NKG2C+ T cells. One of eight sequenced donors was HCMV-seronegative; the other seven were seropositive.

CDR3 length: 17 residues. Germline CDR1 SGDLS, CDR2 YYNGEE. UMIs accompanied the 5'RACE template switching by which TCR beta cDNA was made. TCRdb re-called the 5' RACE reads and catalogs CDR3 proteins one per entry, DNA excluded. This listing includes roughly 180,000 distinct CDR3 sequences. Broader study findings: For four donors, these clonotypes were likewise the leading ones in the CD3+CD56-NKG2C+ fraction.

Concerning this clonotype: Its antigen is not known.

The sequenced sample consisted of blood T cells: a sorted CD56 or NKG2C T cell subset, CD4+ or CD8+ T cells, or bulk PBMC T cells (not recorded which). This receptor was taken from a man aged 18-75 years in good health. V and J are TRBV9 and TRBJ2-7; without DNA, the TCRdb call of TRBD1 cannot be checked. This CDR3 is CASSVGTGTSRGYEQYF.